This record looks at one TCR beta chain sequence and its context. Its antigen is unidentified. V was clipped by 4 bases and J by 4 bases, with 10 bases between them. CDR1 is SGHTA and CDR2 is FQGNSA in the germline V gene. CDR3 size: 14 residues. 60 Vbeta and 13 Jbeta primers were used in PCR. The protocol was immunoSEQ multiplex PCR, while the TCRdb copy is restricted to in-frame clones and leaves out a portion. Among some 250,000 clones listed, 82% were seen once. The sample comes from a study of cytomegalovirus exposure and HLA in healthy donors. Study-wide results and caveats: Near-uniform donor sequencing depth was presumed by presence/absence analyses. Follow-up analysis found HLA locus-dependent TCR association rates, highest for DRB1 and lowest for HLA-C.

The J gene is TRBJ1-4, the V gene TRBV7-2; the D gene is possibly TRBD1 (6 bases). The origin of this receptor is a woman in her thirties or forties in good health and CMV-seropositive. The sequenced sample consisted of PBMCs. CDR3 amino acids: CASSSDRFNEKLFF. Written as DNA, the CDR3 is TGTGCCAGCAGCTCCGACAGGTTTAATGAAAAACTGTTTTTT.